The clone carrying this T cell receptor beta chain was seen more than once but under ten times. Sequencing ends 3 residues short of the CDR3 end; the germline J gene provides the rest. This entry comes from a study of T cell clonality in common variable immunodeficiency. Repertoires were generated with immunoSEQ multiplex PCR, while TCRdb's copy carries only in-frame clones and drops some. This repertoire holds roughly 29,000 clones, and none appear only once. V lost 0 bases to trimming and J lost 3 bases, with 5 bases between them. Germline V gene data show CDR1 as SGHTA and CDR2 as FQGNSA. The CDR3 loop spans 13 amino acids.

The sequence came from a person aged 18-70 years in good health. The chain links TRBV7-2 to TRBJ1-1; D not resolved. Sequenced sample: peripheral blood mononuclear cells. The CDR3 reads CASSLAGHTEAFF. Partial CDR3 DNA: TGTGCCAGCAGCTTAGCGGGCCACACTGAA.